This T cell receptor beta chain is from a study of spatial heterogeneity in lung cancer. Study-wide context: Matched bulk RNA-seq yielded a T cell transcriptional module score. Counts of TCR transcripts in tumor regions correlated strongly with that score.

CDR1 is SGHDT, CDR2 YYEEEE, per germline. CDR3 size: 15 residues. The time point is: sample taken at primary tumor resection. No cells were sorted before sequencing. The whole RNA sequenced was extracted from tumor, nontumor lung or frozen PBMC. TCRdb ran MiXCR on the 5' RACE reads and lists one entry per CDR3 protein. The table shows 4,900 or so distinct CDR3 sequences, with under 9.5% occurring only once. Findings and caveats of the study: Expanded alpha and beta TCR counts within tumors tracked tumor mutation counts.

This clonotype was found many times. The antigen is unknown. At one of its ends the junction is not consistent with the germline gene, which may arise from a read error. The gene calls are TRBV5-6 and TRBJ1-5; TRBD1 agrees at 11 bases. This sequence originates from a female donor with early-stage non-small cell lung cancer. The source material was lung tumor tissue, sampled at surgery. The CDR3 nucleotides read TGTGTCAGCAGCTTGGCCGGGACAGGGGGGCAGCCCCAGCATTTT. Translation: CVSSLAGTGGQPQHF.